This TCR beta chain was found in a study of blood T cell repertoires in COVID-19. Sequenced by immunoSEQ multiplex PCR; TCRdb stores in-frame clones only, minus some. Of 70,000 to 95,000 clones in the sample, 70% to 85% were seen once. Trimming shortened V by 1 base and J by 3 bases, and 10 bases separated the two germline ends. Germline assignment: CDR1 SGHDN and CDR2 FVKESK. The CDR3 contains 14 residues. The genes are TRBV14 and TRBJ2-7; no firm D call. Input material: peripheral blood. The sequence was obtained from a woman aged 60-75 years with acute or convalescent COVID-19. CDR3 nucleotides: TGTGCCAGCAGCCAAGCTGTCACATTCTACGAGCAGTACTTC. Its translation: CASSQAVTFYEQYF. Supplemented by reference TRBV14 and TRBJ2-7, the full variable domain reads EAGVTQFPSHSVIEKGQTVTLRCDPISGHDNLYWYRRVMGKEIKFLLHFVKESKQDESGMPNNRFLAERTGGTYSTLKVQPAELEDSGVYFCASSQAVTFYEQYFGPGTRLTVT.